The 2 T cell receptor beta chains below come from one sample, sequenced in a study of OX40 agonist ivuxolimab in advanced cancers. Clones were sequenced by immunoSEQ multiplex PCR, and TCRdb holds only the in-frame ones, with some missing. The table has about 58,000 clones, roughly 80% seen once. Here the sequenced sample was CD4+ or CD8+ T cells sorted from blood, taken in a trial of the OX40 agonist ivuxolimab. These receptors originate from an adult with an advanced solid tumor such as melanoma, head and neck, liver or kidney cancer.

This sequence joins TRBV19 and TRBJ1-4; D is unclear. Trimming pared 7 bases from V and 4 bases from J, leaving 16 bases between. This CDR3 spans 15 amino acids. The germline V gene encodes CDR1 LNHDA and CDR2 SQIVND (reference sequence). CDR3 sequence reads: CASIPDRASNEKLFF. The CDR3 nucleotides are TGTGCCAGTATTCCAGACCGGGCCAGTAATGAAAAACTGTTTTTT.

The chain combines TRBV11-3 with TRBJ2-1; 8 nucleotides line up with TRBD2. The junction had 10 bases not matched to a gene; V was cut back by 3 bases and J by 9 bases. Germline values: CDR1 SGHNT, CDR2 YENEEA. The CDR3 sequence is 15 residues long. In DNA, the CDR3 is TGTGCCAGCAGCTTTCAGGGGACTAGTCCTGGTGAGCAGTTCTTC. Translated: CASSFQGTSPGEQFF.